These T cell receptor beta chains were read from a single sample in a study of blood T cell repertoires in COVID-19. The repertoire was sequenced with immunoSEQ multiplex PCR; TCRdb's copy has only in-frame clones and lacks some. The sample lists about 200,000 clones; about 84% were seen once. Sequenced input: PBMCs or T cells enriched from blood (not recorded which). These receptor sequences come from a middle-aged man with acute COVID-19. The CDR3 runs from the conserved cysteine through the conserved F or W. Fields, in order: J gene, V gene, CDR3 protein.

TRBJ1-5	TRBV28	CASRSPGQRNNQPQHF
TRBJ1-2	TRBV6-5	CASSYSPGGNGYTF
TRBJ2-7	TRBV5-5	CASSPGQTGDLYEQYF
TRBJ1-5	TRBV27	CASSLMFSSGKHQPQHF
TRBJ2-1	TRBV6-2/TRBV6-3	CASSVKLASDEQFF
TRBJ2-2	TRBV11-3	CASSLSAGINTGELFF
TRBJ2-1	TRBV6-5	CASSYSSMHSYNEQFF
TRBJ1-5	TRBV19	CASSIFREGVRQPQHF
TRBJ2-7	TRBV12-3/TRBV12-4	CASSYRDGEQYF
TRBJ1-5	TRBV3-1/TRBV3-2	CASSQGRVGNQPQHF
TRBJ2-7	TRBV5-1	CASSLDPRESEQYF
TRBJ1-1	TRBV6-5	CASSTGRDLF
TRBJ1-1	TRBV28	CASTEWGTGVNTEAFF
TRBJ1-2	TRBV7-9	CASSSGTVYGYTF
TRBJ1-4	TRBV5-1	CASSLEGQHNEKLFF
TRBJ1-5	TRBV2	CASSEARQGHQPQHF
TRBJ1-4	TRBV2	CASTGTNNEKLFF
TRBJ2-5	TRBV6-5	CASSYSGRARGGTQYF
TRBJ2-2	TRBV5-6	CASSPPLAGETGELFF
TRBJ2-5	TRBV7-6	CASSLVAGLYF
TRBJ1-2	TRBV10-3	CAITSGGQRKGYTF
TRBJ1-6	TRBV5-6	CASSGGQDGYSPLHF
TRBJ2-7	TRBV28	CASSLYRAGGNLEQYF
TRBJ1-6	TRBV7-3	CASSPGQGLNSPLHF
TRBJ1-1	TRBV29-1	CSASRWTGTNTEAFF
TRBJ2-7	TRBV28	CASTAGKYEQYF
TRBJ1-2	TRBV3-1/TRBV3-2	CASSWTDGYTF
TRBJ2-2	TRBV7-9	CASPERGVAGELFF
TRBJ2-1	TRBV27	CASSRPGTEKYNEQFF
TRBJ1-2	TRBV7-2	CASSLDRESGYTF
TRBJ2-1	TRBV5-1	CASSLPQKTNEQFF
TRBJ2-3	TRBV7-3	CASSLTGGPDTQYF
TRBJ2-2	TRBV7-2	CASSSSRTGAGELFF
TRBJ2-5	TRBV6-1	CASSEARETQYF
TRBJ1-3	TRBV5-1	CASSVGSGGNTIYF
TRBJ1-1	TRBV30	CAWSLRSLNTEAFF
TRBJ2-3	TRBV5-1	CASSFLGQDTDTQYF
TRBJ1-1	TRBV7-3	CASSLSGGLISTEAFF
TRBJ2-1	TRBV28	CASSLRTTYNEQFF
TRBJ1-5	TRBV7-2	CASSLGVRGSNQPQHF
TRBJ1-2	TRBV3-1/TRBV3-2	CASSPRNLDSHGYTF
TRBJ1-2	TRBV5-6	CASSLYGTASYGYTF